This TCR beta chain was found in a study of a mutant IDH1 vaccine in newly diagnosed glioma. The time point: week 35, safety follow-up. Every vaccine dose comprised 300 ug of mutant IDH1 20-mer peptide plus topical imiquimod. Each donor presented with a new WHO grade 3 or 4 astrocytoma that tested IDH1-mutant and showed ATRX loss. Looked up from germline, CDR1 is SGHRS and CDR2 is YFSETQ. This CDR3 contains 19 residues. The ends lost 4 bases at V and 5 bases at J; junction bases unmatched: 17. TCRdb's copy holds only in-frame clones and misses some; the assay was immunoSEQ multiplex PCR. The sample carries 35,000 to 50,000 clones, approximately 80% recorded once. As concerns this clone: Its antigen is currently unknown.

The sequencing used PBMCs, collected from a glioma patient whose treatment included an IDH1 peptide vaccine. This TCR was sampled from a woman aged 45-65 years with glioma. V usage is TRBV5-1 and J usage is TRBJ2-3, with 12 bases that match TRBD2. The CDR3 DNA sequence: TGCGCCAGCAGCAAACTATCGAAAAGACTAGCGGGGGCCAGAGATACGCAGTATTTT. Amino acid sequence: CASSKLSKRLAGARDTQYF. Supplemented by reference TRBV5-1 and TRBJ2-3, the full variable domain reads KAGVTQTPRYLIKTRGQQVTLSCSPISGHRSVSWYQQTPGQGLQFLFEYFSETQRNKGNFPGRFSGRQFSNSRSEMNVSTLELGDSALYLCASSKLSKRLAGARDTQYFGPGTRLTVL.